Below, 24 T cell receptor beta chains from the same sample are listed, as sequenced in a study of shared clonotypes between healthy human individuals. Terminally differentiated effector memory CD45RA+ cells were excluded by CCR7 positive selection of CD45RO-negative cells. Assay used: immunoSEQ multiplex PCR; TCRdb lists only in-frame clones, some missing. The sample shows some 2.1 million clones, just under 95% of them seen only once. Sequences were obtained from naive CD8+ T cells sorted from blood. The receptor source for this set is a man younger than 35 in good health.

This chain connects TRBV27 to TRBJ2-7; D is ambiguous. Germline lookup yields CDR1 MNHEY and CDR2 SMNVEV (reference sequence). V dropped 5 bases and J dropped 3 bases, with 20 bases sitting between them. The CDR3 contains 16 residues. The CDR3 sequence: CASSTLSGPDLYEQYF. CDR3 nucleotides: TGTGCCAGCAGTACTTTATCTGGCCCAGACCTCTACGAGCAGTACTTC.

The chain links TRBV5-1 to TRBJ1-1; D remains unclear. The V gene lost 4 bases and the J gene lost 1 base, with 17 bases spanning the gap. Germline V gene data show CDR1 as SGHRS and CDR2 as YFSETQ. The CDR3 runs 16 residues. The CDR3 coding sequence is TGCGCCAGCAGCCTTGACGAACCATGGTCGAACACTGAAGCTTTCTTT. Translation gives CASSLDEPWSNTEAFF.

Only a few counts were recorded for this clone. This rearrangement joins TRBV4-3 to TRBJ1-2, with D possibly matching TRBD1 (5 bases). Germline CDR1 is LGHNA and CDR2 is YSLEER. Trimming took off 2 bases at V and 4 bases at J, with 14 bases between the two ends. The CDR3 covers 15 residues. Here the CDR3 DNA reads TGCGCCAGCAGCCAATTCAGGGACCGGGCCTATGGCTACACCTTC. This sequence encodes CASSQFRDRAYGYTF.

The chain links TRBV7-8 to TRBJ2-1, with D unresolved. V was clipped by 5 bases and J by 4 bases, with 12 bases between them. The germline V gene encodes CDR1 SGHVS and CDR2 FQNEAQ. The CDR3 length is 14 residues. The DNA for the CDR3 is TGTGCCAGCAGCCCACCCCTCCTATACAATGAGCAGTTCTTC. This gives the protein CASSPPLLYNEQFF.

V is TRBV11-3 and J is TRBJ2-7; 9 nucleotides match TRBD2. The V segment lost 5 bases and the J segment 5 bases; nucleotides outside the gene matches: 4. The germline V gene has CDR1 SGHNT and CDR2 YENEEA. The CDR3 sequence is 13 residues long. The CDR3 DNA follows: TGTGCCAGCAGCGCCGGGACTAGCCACGAGCAGTACTTC. Protein: CASSAGTSHEQYF.

The J gene is TRBJ1-5, the V gene TRBV27; unclear D gene. Germline values: CDR1 MNHEY, CDR2 SMNVEV (reference sequence). V shed 4 bases and J shed 3 bases, with 10 bases lying between them. CDR3 length: 14 amino acids. CDR3 DNA sequence: TGTGCCAGCAGTTCCTCGGGAACCAATCAGCCCCAGCATTTT. It yields the protein CASSSSGTNQPQHF.

As concerns this clone: Other DNA sequences in the sample encode the same CDR3. This chain joins TRBV27 and TRBJ2-5; tentative D call: TRBD2 (7 bases). Trimming removed 2 bases at V and 5 bases at J, with 12 bases between. In germline, CDR1 is MNHEY, CDR2 SMNVEV (reference sequence). There are 14 residues in the CDR3. The DNA for the CDR3 is TGTGCCAGCAGTTTAGTGGGGGGGCTTGAGACCCAGTACTTC. Its translation is CASSLVGGLETQYF.

The chain couples TRBV6-6 to TRBJ2-7; TRBD1 might be the D (6 bases). The V and J ends lost 0 bases and 3 bases respectively, with 12 bases between them. Germline CDR1 and CDR2: MNHNY and SVGAGI (reference sequence). The CDR3 contains 15 residues. CDR3 sequence reads: CASSYSSAGDYEQYF. As DNA, the CDR3 is TGTGCCAGCAGTTACTCATCGGCAGGGGACTACGAGCAGTACTTC.

The V call is TRBV5-1, the J call TRBJ2-7; D may be TRBD2 (7 bases). The V and J ends lost 1 base and 0 bases respectively, with 17 bases between them. The germline CDR1 and CDR2 sequences are SGHRS and YFSETQ. This CDR3 contains 17 residues. The CDR3 loop reads CASSLPYAGASSYEQYF. Here the CDR3 DNA reads TGCGCCAGCAGCTTGCCCTACGCGGGGGCAAGCTCCTACGAGCAGTACTTC.

CDR3 sequence reads: CASSSTTGTGSAAFF. CDR3 DNA sequence: TGTGCCAGCAGCTCTACAACCGGGACAGGGTCCGCAGCTTTCTTT. V and J are TRBV7-2 and TRBJ1-1; 9 bases are shared with TRBD1. The germline V gene encodes CDR1 SGHTA and CDR2 FQGNSA. The CDR3 extends over 15 amino acids. Trimming at V came to 4 bases and at J to 10 bases, leaving 13 bases not matched to a gene.

The rearrangement links TRBV19 to TRBJ2-7; D may be TRBD1 (6 bases). Germline V lookup: CDR1 LNHDA, CDR2 SQIVND (reference sequence). Trimming cost V 7 bases and J 6 bases, with 10 bases left between them. CDR3 length: 11 amino acids. As DNA, the CDR3 is TGTGCCAGTACAGGGGATGGCGAGCAGTACTTC. As protein: CASTGDGEQYF.

The chain recombines TRBV4-1 with TRBJ1-6, with 9 bases identical to TRBD1. The length of the CDR3 is 15 residues. With 1 base clipped from V and 9 bases from J, the junction kept 4 bases outside the gene matches. Germline V lookup: CDR1 MGHRA, CDR2 YSYEKL. As DNA, the CDR3 is TGCGCCAGCAGCCAAGTGGTGACAGGGGGTTCACCCCTCCACTTT. Translated: CASSQVVTGGSPLHF.

This chain uses TRBV5-6 with TRBJ2-7; 9 nucleotides match TRBD2. The V segment lost 3 bases and the J segment 2 bases; nucleotides outside the gene matches: 0. Germline V gene sequence: CDR1 SGHDT, CDR2 YYEEEE. This CDR3 is 13 amino acids long. In DNA, the CDR3 is TGTGCCAGCAGCTGGACTAGCGCCTACGAGCAGTACTTC. It yields the protein CASSWTSAYEQYF.

The chain uses TRBV7-9 and TRBJ1-1; D gene ambiguous. Germline V gene sequence: CDR1 SEHNR, CDR2 FQNEAQ (reference sequence). Trimming shortened V by 4 bases and J by 1 base, and 16 bases separated the two germline ends. The length of the CDR3 is 16 residues. In DNA form, the CDR3 reads TGTGCCAGCAGCTGGATCTCCGGGGAGGGGAACACTGAAGCTTTCTTT. Residues: CASSWISGEGNTEAFF.

Of note for this clone: In the same sample, other DNA sequences code for this CDR3. The chain couples TRBV6-5 to TRBJ2-7; 8 bases are shared with TRBD1. V was pared by 5 bases and J by 4 bases, with 7 bases of the junction left unmatched. The CDR3 loop spans 14 amino acids. Germline CDR1 and CDR2: MNHEY and SVGAGI. The CDR3 bases are TGTGCCAGCAGTCTCGACAGGGGACCGTACGAGCAGTACTTC. Translated: CASSLDRGPYEQYF.

V is TRBV15 and J is TRBJ2-7; 7 bases match TRBD1. Per germline, CDR1 LNHNV and CDR2 YYDKDF (reference sequence). CDR3 length: 16 amino acids. Losses at the gene ends were 0 bases for V and 5 bases for J; bases not matched to a gene: 10. Written as DNA, the CDR3 is TGTGCCACCAGCAGAGAATCGCTCAGGGGGTCCGACGAGCAGTACTTC. Its protein product is CATSRESLRGSDEQYF.

About this clone itself: The same CDR3 arises from other DNA sequences in this sample as well. The J gene is TRBJ2-1, the V gene TRBV27; 8 nucleotides line up with TRBD2. The length of the CDR3 is 16 residues. The trim removed 0 bases at V and 0 bases at J, leaving 1 base unmatched. Germline CDR1 and CDR2: MNHEY and SMNVEV (reference sequence). The chain's CDR3 is CASSLSSGSSYNEQFF. Here the CDR3 DNA reads TGTGCCAGCAGTTTATCAAGCGGGAGCTCCTACAATGAGCAGTTCTTC.

Turning to this clone: The sample holds other DNA sequences that translate to the same CDR3. This sequence joins TRBV6-6 and TRBJ2-7; D possibly corresponds to TRBD1 (5 bases). Per germline, CDR1 MNHNY and CDR2 SVGAGI (reference sequence). The length of the CDR3 is 12 residues. The V end was cut by 5 bases, the J end by 1 base, with 6 bases between. The CDR3 is CASSPGSYEQYF. In DNA, the CDR3 is TGTGCCAGCAGTCCAGGGTCCTACGAGCAGTACTTC.

About this clone: This specimen includes other DNA sequences encoding the same CDR3. The chain carries TRBV4-1 and TRBJ2-7; D is perhaps TRBD2 (6 bases). This CDR3 comprises 14 residues. Trimming cost V 0 bases and J 5 bases, with 11 bases left between them. Germline loops: CDR1 MGHRA, CDR2 YSYEKL. CDR3 region: CASSQDRGLHEQYF. The CDR3 DNA follows: TGCGCCAGCAGCCAAGATCGGGGACTTCACGAGCAGTACTTC.

For this clone: The sample contains more than one DNA sequence encoding this CDR3. This chain uses TRBV11-2 with TRBJ2-7; D unclear. V dropped 3 bases and J dropped 2 bases, with 8 bases sitting between them. The CDR3 contains 13 residues. Germline V lookup: CDR1 SGHAT, CDR2 FQNNGV. The CDR3 loop is CASSFSRTYEQYF. In nucleotides, the CDR3 is TGTGCCAGCAGCTTCTCAAGAACCTACGAGCAGTACTTC.

V and J are TRBV6-1 and TRBJ1-1, with D unclear. Germline CDR1 is MNHNS and CDR2 is SASEGT. V was cut by 1 base and J by 4 bases, with 16 bases left in between. The CDR3 is 16 residues long. CDR3 DNA sequence: TGTGCCAGCAGTGAAGGGCGCCTTGGGAAGACCACTGAAGCTTTCTTT. Protein: CASSEGRLGKTTEAFF.

This chain links TRBV10-2 with TRBJ2-1; 9 bases map to TRBD1. V lost 8 bases to trimming and J lost 8 bases; unmatched junction nucleotides: 10. Looked up from germline, CDR1 is WSHSY and CDR2 is SAAADI. The CDR3 sequence is 14 residues long. The CDR3 protein is CASEPGQGVHEQFF. CDR3 nucleotides: TGCGCCAGCGAACCGGGACAGGGAGTGCATGAGCAGTTCTTC.

V is TRBV19 and J is TRBJ2-7; TRBD2 agrees at 8 bases. CDR1 and CDR2 (germline): LNHDA, SQIVND (reference sequence). CDR3 length equals 14 residues. The trim removed 5 bases at V and 3 bases at J, leaving 6 bases unmatched. CDR3 bases: TGTGCCAGTAGTGATGGAGCGGGAGACTACGAGCAGTACTTC. It specifies CASSDGAGDYEQYF.

This chain links TRBV14 with TRBJ2-7; D is possibly TRBD2 (5 bases). CDR3 length: 13 residues. The germline CDR1 and CDR2 sequences are SGHDN and FVKESK. Trimming shortened V by 0 bases and J by 6 bases, and 9 bases separated the two germline ends. The CDR3 nucleotides are TGTGCCAGCAGCCAAGATAACCGGGGCGAGCAGTACTTC. Protein product: CASSQDNRGEQYF.